This T cell receptor (beta chain) was captured in a study of T cell changes during pregnancy in multiple sclerosis. The CDR3 consists of 15 residues. In germline, CDR1 is SGHNT, CDR2 YYREEE (reference sequence). The V gene end was trimmed by 4 bases and the J gene end by 4 bases; junction bases not matched to a gene: 9. Repertoires were generated with immunoSEQ multiplex PCR, while TCRdb's copy carries only in-frame clones and drops some. The sample lists over 45,000 clones, under 95% occurring once. The source was CD4+ T cells from peripheral blood mononuclear cells, collected in the second trimester of pregnancy. The chain recombines TRBV5-4 with TRBJ1-1; TRBD1 agrees at 8 bases. This TCR came from a female donor with multiple sclerosis, enrolled in a pregnancy study. The CDR3 reads CASSPTWTGTTEAFF. CDR3 DNA sequence: TGTGCCAGCAGCCCCACCTGGACAGGGACCACTGAAGCTTTCTTT.